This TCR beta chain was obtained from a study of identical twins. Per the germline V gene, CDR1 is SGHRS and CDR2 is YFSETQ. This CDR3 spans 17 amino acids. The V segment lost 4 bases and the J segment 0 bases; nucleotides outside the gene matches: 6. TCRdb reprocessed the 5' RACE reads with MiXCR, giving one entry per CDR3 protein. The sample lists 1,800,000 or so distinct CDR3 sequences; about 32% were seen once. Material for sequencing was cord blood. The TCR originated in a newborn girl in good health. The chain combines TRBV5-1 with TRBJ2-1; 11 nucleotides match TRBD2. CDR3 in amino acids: CASSRRLAGFSYNEQFF. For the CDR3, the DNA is TGCGCCAGCAGCCGCCGACTAGCGGGGTTCTCCTACAATGAGCAGTTCTTC.